The present entry profiles one T cell receptor beta chain with its context. This clonotype was counted at least ten times. Its binding antigen is unknown. No much larger clone is present one base from it, and per-base qualities are unavailable. This sample was included in a study of T cells in Graves' hyperthyroidism and ophthalmopathy (dated by TCRdb to the late 2010s). About the investigation overall: Peripheral blood samples were taken at initial diagnosis, before any treatment was given. TCR V-J signatures able to tell the groups apart were searched for in a discovery cohort of 100 patients, of whom 43 had Graves' ophthalmopathy and roughly 57 had stable Graves' hyperthyroidism. An independent validation cohort of under 20 hyperthyroidism patients and over 15 patients who later progressed to ophthalmopathy tested prospective prediction of ophthalmopathy. The 75 to 100 discovery patients were randomly split 7:3 into training and test sets. Thyroid tissue and blood T-cell repertoires from about six Graves' hyperthyroidism patients were also compared in the study. Following sampling, methimazole starting at 30 mg daily was given to hyperthyroidism patients, and high-dose intravenous methylprednisolone was given to ophthalmopathy patients. The paper reports TCR Vbeta CDR3 sequencing of 140 or so peripheral blood samples: approximately 41 ophthalmopathy, fewer than 80 hyperthyroidism and roughly 17 progressor patients.

V was cut back by 7 bases and J by 4 bases, leaving a gap of 19 bases between them. The germline V gene yields SGHVS for CDR1 and FQNEAQ for CDR2. There are 15 amino acids in the CDR3, from cysteine to phenylalanine inclusive. Only the CDR3 region is kept as DNA, spanning 45 bases read in frame from base 1. The TCR beta CDR3 regions were amplified from RNA transcripts. The first round of RT-PCR for the TCR CDR3 was performed with the HTBI primer set and the Qiagen OneStep RT-PCR kit. The libraries were constructed in a second round of multiplex PCR and then size-selected and purified. The libraries were sequenced on an Illumina HiSeq2000 using paired-end 100 bp reads. In the paper's pipeline: SOAPnuke was used to process the raw data, throwing out any read that contained adapters or uncalled bases, had a mean Phred below 15, or lacked an exact constant-primer or identifier match. High-quality paired reads were merged using COPE v1.2.5, and each unique nucleotide sequence was defined as a clonotype. MiTCR v1.1 was used to align the clonotypes against IMGT TRBV, TRBD and TRBJ reference segments. Only V-J combinations with frequency above 0.0001, covering about 99% of repertoires, were analysed. The TCS score was defined as the ratio of F50 (clonal expansion) to E x V (chaos), calculated using BLOSUM62-based TCRdist between CDR3 peptides within each V-J. Welch's t-statistics and random forest reduced fewer than 600 V-J features to about 12, which were used in a naive Bayes classifier (R e1071). The raw public reads went through TCRdb reprocessing: fastp at Q25, MiXCR clone calling, in-frame beta chains kept. For every CDR3 protein sequence, its rows merge into one entry that carries the most common genes and DNA. V and J calls and clone size were set by TCRdb, not the authors. The sample table holds roughly 330,000 distinct CDR3 sequences, of which 15% to 20% were seen once. The ten largest clones take up 33% of the sample.

A patient counted as having stable Graves' hyperthyroidism if no progression to ophthalmopathy occurred over 18 months of follow-up. Hyperthyroidism patients were aged 18 to 65 years and newly diagnosed, with disease duration of less than 2 months. The study excluded patients with uncontrolled infections, other autoimmune diseases, pregnancy or lactation. Clinical symptoms, serum thyroxine and TRAb, thyroid ultrasound, and orbital computed tomography formed the basis for the diagnoses. Ficoll-Paque density gradient centrifugation was used to isolate PBMCs from around 10 ml of fresh peripheral blood. Total RNA was extracted using Trizol reagent, and RNA quality was assessed on an Agilent 2100 Bioanalyzer. Paper-wide results and their limitations: Most expanded thyroid clonotypes (frequency above 0.001) were also detected in blood, suggesting blood repertoires may reflect thyroid immune responses. No statistical method was used to fix the sample size in advance, and group allocation was not hidden from the investigators. In validation, the model predicted progression to ophthalmopathy a median of roughly 6.5 months before onset, with about 71% sensitivity and 72.22% specificity. A model built on a 13 V-J signature distinguished ophthalmopathy from stable hyperthyroidism, reaching around 88% sensitivity and 81.08% specificity in cross-validation and 80%/75% in testing.

The rearrangement joined TRBV7-8 to TRBJ2-5; the D region is possibly TRBD1 or TRBD2, each matching across 5 bases. Sequencing input: blood. The receptor's source is a man aged 30-40 years with Graves' hyperthyroidism. The encoded CDR3 is CASTAGPGGRETQYF. In nucleotide form, the sequence is TGTGCCAGCACCGCCGGCCCTGGGGGTCGAGAGACCCAGTACTTC.